Below are 25 T cell receptor beta chains sequenced from a single sample in a study of T cells in Graves' hyperthyroidism and ophthalmopathy (dated by TCRdb to between 2018 and 2020). Library generation was performed with multiplex PCR. Sequencing was carried out with an Illumina HiSeq 2000. Amplification of TCR beta CDR3 regions was carried out from RNA transcripts. The TCR CDR3 was subjected to a first round of RT-PCR using the HTBI primer set and the Qiagen OneStep RT-PCR kit. Starting from the raw public reads, TCRdb applied fastp trimming at Q25, assembled clones with MiXCR and retained in-frame beta chains. Each entry merges the rows of one CDR3 protein and shows their most common DNA and genes. This sample holds a few hundred thousand distinct CDR3 sequences; about 14% were observed only once. About 15% of the sample goes to the ten largest clones. The specimen was blood. Every receptor here comes from a woman in her thirties or forties with Graves' hyperthyroidism.

In this sample, this clonotype turned up many times. This sequence joins TRBV7-3 and TRBJ2-7; 12 bases agree with TRBD1. The CDR3 totals 15 residues. Trimming removed 5 bases from V and 5 bases from J; junction bases left unmatched: 7. Per germline, CDR1 SGHTA and CDR2 FQGTGA. The CDR3 coding sequence is TGTGCCAGCAGCGAATCGGGACAGGGGGCCAACGAGCAGTACTTC. Encoded protein: CASSESGQGANEQYF.

This clonotype was picked up many times. The chain combines TRBV27 with TRBJ2-1; possible D gene TRBD2, 5 bases. CDR1 and CDR2 from the germline V gene are MNHEY and SMNVEV (reference sequence). CDR3 length equals 18 residues. V lost 7 bases to trimming and J lost 2 bases, with 24 bases between them. The CDR3 loop is CASTLRAGGVGPYNEQFF. The CDR3 DNA reads TGTGCCAGCACCTTGCGGGCGGGTGGGGTAGGTCCCTACAATGAGCAGTTCTTC.

There are many counts of this clonotype. The gene calls are TRBV9 and TRBJ1-1; possibly TRBD1 for D (5 bases). Germline V lookup: CDR1 SGDLS, CDR2 YYNGEE. The CDR3 is 15 amino acids. The V end lost 3 bases, the J end lost 4 bases, and 16 bases lay between the germline ends. As DNA, the CDR3 is TGTGCCAGCAGCGCAGAAGGCGGGGGGTCCACTGAAGCTTTCTTT. Translation: CASSAEGGGSTEAFF.

The chain links TRBV6-2 or TRBV6-3 to TRBJ1-6; 7 bases line up with TRBD1. CDR1 and CDR2 from the germline V gene are MNHEY and SVGEGT. The CDR3 runs to 15 residues. The V and J ends lost 6 bases and 9 bases, in that order; junction bases with no gene match: 11. This CDR3 reads CASSQEGGAGSPLHF. For the CDR3, the DNA is TGTGCCAGCAGCCAAGAAGGGGGCGCCGGTTCACCCCTCCACTTT.

Ten or more counts support this clonotype. The gene calls are TRBV7-8 and TRBJ1-6, with TRBD1 matching over 9 bases. Germline V gene sequence: CDR1 SGHVS, CDR2 FQNEAQ. This CDR3 region has 13 residues. V gave up 3 bases and J gave up 11 bases; unmatched junction bases: 2. CDR3 loop: CASSLTGGPPLHF. In DNA form, the CDR3 reads TGTGCCAGCAGCTTGACAGGGGGTCCACCCCTCCACTTT.

This clonotype came up many times. J is TRBJ1-3 and V is TRBV12-3 or TRBV12-4; 7 bases map to TRBD1. Trimming removed 4 bases from V and 4 bases from J; junction bases left unmatched: 13. This CDR3 comprises 17 residues. The CDR3 bases are TGTGCCAGCAGTTCAGAGTGGACAGGACCGAAAGGAAACACCATATATTTT. Amino acid sequence: CASSSEWTGPKGNTIYF.

This clonotype was recorded many times. The chain couples TRBV28 to TRBJ2-7; no reliable D call. With 5 bases removed from V and 6 bases from J, the gap between germline ends came to 14 bases. CDR1 is MDHEN and CDR2 is SYDVKM in the germline V gene. The CDR3 is 13 residues long. The CDR3 reads CASSPSGISEQYF. The CDR3 DNA reads TGTGCCAGCAGTCCCTCTGGCATTTCCGAGCAGTACTTC.

The sample holds many counts of this clonotype. V gene TRBV12-3 or TRBV12-4 combines with J gene TRBJ1-5; D might be TRBD1 (5 bases). V was shortened by 3 bases and J by 0 bases, with 9 bases between the two germline ends. This CDR3 region has 15 residues. CDR3 in amino acids: CASSFQTDSNQPQHF. The CDR3 DNA sequence: TGTGCCAGCAGTTTTCAGACAGATAGCAATCAGCCCCAGCATTTT.

This clonotype was recorded many times. This chain links TRBV11-2 with TRBJ2-1, with TRBD1 matching 9 bases. The length of the CDR3 is 15 residues. Trimming removed 5 bases from V and 5 bases from J; junction bases left unmatched: 7. CDR1 and CDR2 from the germline V gene are SGHAT and FQNNGV. CDR3 in DNA: TGTGCCAGCAGCACGGGACAGGGTGAGAACAATGAGCAGTTCTTC. Residues: CASSTGQGENNEQFF.

The sample holds many counts of this clonotype. This chain uses TRBV11-2 with TRBJ2-7, with 12 nucleotides matching TRBD2. The germline V gene has CDR1 SGHAT and CDR2 FQNNGV. The ends lost 5 bases at V and 12 bases at J; junction bases unmatched: 8. There are 13 residues in the CDR3. The CDR3 region is CASSPSGRAMGYF. The CDR3 DNA reads as TGTGCCAGCAGCCCTAGCGGGAGGGCCATGGGGTACTTC.

A word on this clonotype: Just one base apart from a much larger clone, this may be a read error. This chain uses TRBV20-1 with TRBJ1-4, with 9 bases matching TRBD1. V was clipped by 3 bases and J by 2 bases; unmatched bases: 4. Germline V gene lookup returns CDR1 DFQATT and CDR2 SNEGSKA (reference sequence). There are 15 residues in the CDR3. For the CDR3, the DNA is TGCAGTGCTAGGGAGGGACAGGGCACTAATGAAAAACTGTTTTTT. Translation gives CSAREGQGTNEKLFF.

The chain is built from TRBV29-1 and TRBJ1-6; maybe TRBD1 (5 bases). V lost 6 bases and J lost 7, with 16 bases in between. Germline V lookup: CDR1 SQVTM, CDR2 ANQGSEA. This CDR3 comprises 14 residues. The DNA of the CDR3 is TGCAGCGTCGGAGTCGGGACTGACAATTCACCCCTCCACTTT. Translated: CSVGVGTDNSPLHF.

The V call is TRBV2, the J call TRBJ1-6; D remains ambiguous. The length of the CDR3 is 17 residues. Looked up from germline, CDR1 is SNHLY and CDR2 is FYNNEI. V lost 6 bases and J 2 bases, leaving 17 bases between the germline ends. CDR3 residues: CASSGASSGAYNSPLHF. The CDR3 DNA follows: TGTGCCAGCAGCGGAGCCTCGTCCGGCGCCTATAATTCACCCCTCCACTTT. Based on the CDR3 plus reference TRBV2 and TRBJ1-6, the full variable domain is EPEVTQTPSHQVTQMGQEVILRCVPISNHLYFYWYRQILGQKVEFLVSFYNNEISEKSEIFDDQFSVERPDGSNFTLKIRSTKLEDSAMYFCASSGASSGAYNSPLHFGNGTRLTVT.

This clonotype was observed a few times. The gene calls are TRBV20-1 and TRBJ1-2, with 9 bases matching TRBD1. The germline V gene has CDR1 DFQATT and CDR2 SNEGSKA (reference sequence). J gave up 5 bases and V 0 bases, and 10 bases lay outside the gene matches. The CDR3 spans 16 residues. The CDR3 loop reads CSARDQTGGPLYGYTF. In nucleotides, the CDR3 is TGCAGTGCTAGAGATCAGACAGGGGGGCCTCTATATGGCTACACCTTC.

The table lists this clonotype with many counts. The gene calls are TRBV27 and TRBJ2-2, with unresolved D. The CDR3 is 13 amino acids. Trimming pared 3 bases from V and 0 bases from J, leaving 2 bases between. Germline V gives CDR1 MNHEY, CDR2 SMNVEV (reference sequence). CDR3 in amino acids: CASSFTNTGELFF. CDR3 nucleotides: TGTGCCAGCAGTTTTACGAACACCGGGGAGCTGTTTTTT.

This clonotype has ten or more counts. This sequence joins TRBV7-9 and TRBJ2-1; no definite D call. Germline V gene lookup returns CDR1 SEHNR and CDR2 FQNEAQ (reference sequence). The CDR3 has 13 amino acids. Trimming cost V 5 bases and J 7 bases, with 12 bases left between them. The CDR3 region is CASSLPNGNEQFF. As DNA, the CDR3 is TGTGCCAGCAGCCTACCCAATGGGAATGAGCAGTTCTTC.

The table lists this clonotype with a few counts. The chain recombines TRBV15 with TRBJ1-1; D possibly corresponds to TRBD1 (6 bases). Trimming pared 0 bases from V and 4 bases from J, leaving 15 bases between. The CDR3 sequence is 16 residues long. Germline V gives CDR1 LNHNV, CDR2 YYDKDF (reference sequence). This CDR3 is CATSREGGRLGTEAFF. Here the CDR3 DNA reads TGTGCCACCAGCAGAGAGGGGGGGCGCCTGGGCACTGAAGCTTTCTTT.

This clonotype was recorded many times. The rearrangement uses TRBV3-1 and TRBJ2-7, with D hard to call. V was pared by 1 base and J by 1 base, with 5 bases between. There are 13 residues in the CDR3. Per germline, CDR1 LGHDT and CDR2 YNNKEL (reference sequence). As DNA, the CDR3 is TGTGCCAGCAGCCAAGTTGAATCCTACGAGCAGTACTTC. This codes for CASSQVESYEQYF.

The rearrangement joins TRBV7-9 to TRBJ2-1; D gene ambiguous. The CDR3 extends over 16 amino acids. In germline, CDR1 is SEHNR, CDR2 FQNEAQ (reference sequence). V dropped 1 base and J dropped 7 bases, with 17 bases sitting between them. CDR3 in amino acids: CASSLVGGGIHNEQFF. In nucleotides, the CDR3 is TGTGCCAGCAGCTTAGTAGGCGGCGGAATTCATAATGAGCAGTTCTTC.

This clonotype appeared a few times. The chain uses TRBV4-1 and TRBJ2-7; 8 nucleotides line up with TRBD1. In germline, CDR1 is MGHRA, CDR2 YSYEKL. The V gene end was trimmed by 3 bases and the J gene end by 3 bases; junction bases not matched to a gene: 7. This CDR3 contains 15 residues. CDR3 DNA: TGCGCCAGCAGCCAGAACCCGGGACAGGACTACGAGCAGTACTTC. It translates to CASSQNPGQDYEQYF.

This clonotype was seen repeatedly, ten times or more. The CDR3 sequence is CASSYTGWEDTEAFF. The CDR3, as DNA: TGCGCCAGCAGTTACACAGGTTGGGAGGACACTGAAGCTTTCTTT. The chain uses TRBV5-1 and TRBJ1-1; D possibly corresponds to TRBD1 (5 bases). V was trimmed by 5 bases and J by 3 bases, leaving 17 bases between them. Germline V CDR1 and CDR2: SGHRS, YFSETQ. This CDR3 comprises 15 residues.

The chain carries TRBV4-1 and TRBJ1-1; TRBD1 agrees at 9 bases. With V trimmed by 0 bases and J by 5 bases, 4 bases remained unmatched. CDR1 is MGHRA, CDR2 YSYEKL, per germline. CDR3 length equals 15 residues. CDR3 DNA: TGCGCCAGCAGCCAAGAAGGGACAGGGACAACTGAAGCTTTCTTT. Encoded protein: CASSQEGTGTTEAFF.

The table lists this clonotype with a few counts. V gene TRBV12-3 or TRBV12-4 combines with J gene TRBJ2-7; TRBD1 matches at 8 bases. V shed 5 bases, J shed 3 bases, and the junction held 9 bases outside the gene matches. This CDR3 has 15 amino acids. CDR3 loop: CASSADRGEIYEQYF. CDR3 DNA sequence: TGTGCCAGCAGTGCAGACAGGGGAGAGATCTACGAGCAGTACTTC.

This clonotype was counted ten times or more. The chain employs TRBV27 and TRBJ2-1; TRBD2 matches at 12 bases. Germline V gene sequence: CDR1 MNHEY, CDR2 SMNVEV (reference sequence). The length of the CDR3 is 19 residues. V trimming: 2 bases; J trimming: 6 bases; junction bases outside the gene matches: 14. For the CDR3, the DNA is TGTGCCAGCAGTTTAGGAACGCGACTAGCGGGAGTCGGTGGCAATGAGCAGTTCTTC. Protein product: CASSLGTRLAGVGGNEQFF.

In this sample, this clonotype turned up many times. This rearrangement joins TRBV28 to TRBJ1-2; 8 nucleotides line up with TRBD1. The V and J ends lost 5 bases and 7 bases, in that order; junction bases with no gene match: 18. The CDR3 sequence is 17 residues long. The V gene's germline CDR1 is MDHEN and CDR2 SYDVKM. The CDR3 DNA reads TGTGCCAGCAGTACCACCCTAACAGGGGGTCGCGCAGGTGGCTACACCTTC. Its translation: CASSTTLTGGRAGGYTF.